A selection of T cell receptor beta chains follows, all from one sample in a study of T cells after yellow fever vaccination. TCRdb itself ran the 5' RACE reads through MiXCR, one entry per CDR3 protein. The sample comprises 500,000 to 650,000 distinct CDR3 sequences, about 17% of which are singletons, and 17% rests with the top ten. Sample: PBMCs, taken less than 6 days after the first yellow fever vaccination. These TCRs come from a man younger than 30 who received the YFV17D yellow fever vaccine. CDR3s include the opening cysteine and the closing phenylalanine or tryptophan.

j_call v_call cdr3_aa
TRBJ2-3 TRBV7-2 CASSSGAGASTYTQYF
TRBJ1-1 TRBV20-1 CSARDGGTALGEAFF
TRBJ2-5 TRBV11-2 CASSLDSPLLGETQYF
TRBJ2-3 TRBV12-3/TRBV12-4 CASSSRLAGVYTDTQYF
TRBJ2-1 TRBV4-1 CASSPRLLAGGLALSLHEQFF
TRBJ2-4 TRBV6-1 CASSPRPQMNIQYF
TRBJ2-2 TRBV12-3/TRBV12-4 CASSLAMGTGELFF
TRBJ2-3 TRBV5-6 CASSLAGQGYTDTQYF
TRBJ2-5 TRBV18 CASSPTEQGARGTQYF
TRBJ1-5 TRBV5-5 CASSQGLTGLNQPQHF
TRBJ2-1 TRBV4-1 CASSQPVETAYNEQFF
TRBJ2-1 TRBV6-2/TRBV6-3 CASTAGGDEQFF
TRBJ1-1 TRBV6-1 CASSLRKGFDTEAFF
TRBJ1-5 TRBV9 CASSVDGTGDQPQHF
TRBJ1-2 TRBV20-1 CSARVGEGYTF
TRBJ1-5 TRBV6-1 CASTLGQGGQPQHF
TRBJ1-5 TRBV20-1 CSARDRAKGQHF
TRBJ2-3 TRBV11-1 CASSRDHTDTQYF
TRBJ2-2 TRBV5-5 CASSPGTGESGELFF
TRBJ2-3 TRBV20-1 CSASLAGVSPDTQYF
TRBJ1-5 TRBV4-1 CASSQDPDQPQHF
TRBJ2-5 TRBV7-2 CASSQTREETQYF
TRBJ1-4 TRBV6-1 CASSDPNRGGNEKLFF
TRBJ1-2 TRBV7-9 CASSGTGGSGYTF
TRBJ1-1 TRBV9 CASSVEAVDTEAFF
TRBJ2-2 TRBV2 CASRDTMNTGELFF
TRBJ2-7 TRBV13 CASSLDSGAGSYEQYF
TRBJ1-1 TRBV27 CASSRAGSHMNTEAFF
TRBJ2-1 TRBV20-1 CSSNPGQLSSEQFF
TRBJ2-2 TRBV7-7 CASSLAQFTGELFF
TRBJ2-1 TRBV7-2 CASSLMVRDDNEQFF
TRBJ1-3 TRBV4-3 CASSTRRDGGNTIYF
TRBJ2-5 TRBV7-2 CASSRGGTFNKETQYF
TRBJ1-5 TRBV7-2 CASSLLAGAGQPQHF
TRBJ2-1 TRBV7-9 CASSYGAVNGFF
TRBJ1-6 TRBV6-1 CASTWDTLNSPLHF
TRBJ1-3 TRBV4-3 CASSDEPTGISGNTIYF